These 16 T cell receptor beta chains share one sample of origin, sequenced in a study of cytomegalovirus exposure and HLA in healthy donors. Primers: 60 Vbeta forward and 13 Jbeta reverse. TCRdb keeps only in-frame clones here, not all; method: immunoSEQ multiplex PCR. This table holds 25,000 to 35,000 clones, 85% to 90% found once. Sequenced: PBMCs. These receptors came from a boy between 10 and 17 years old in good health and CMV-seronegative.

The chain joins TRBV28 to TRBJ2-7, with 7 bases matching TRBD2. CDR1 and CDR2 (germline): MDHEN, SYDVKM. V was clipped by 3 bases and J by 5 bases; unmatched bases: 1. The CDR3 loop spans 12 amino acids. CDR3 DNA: TGTGCCAGCAGTTTTGGGGGGGACGAGCAGTACTTC. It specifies CASSFGGDEQYF.

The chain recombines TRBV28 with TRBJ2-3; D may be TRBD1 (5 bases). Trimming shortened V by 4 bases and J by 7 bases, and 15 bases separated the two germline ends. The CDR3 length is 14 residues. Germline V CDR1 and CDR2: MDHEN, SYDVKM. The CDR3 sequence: CASSSYPRDHTQYF. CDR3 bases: TGTGCCAGCAGTTCATACCCCAGGGATCATACGCAGTATTTT.

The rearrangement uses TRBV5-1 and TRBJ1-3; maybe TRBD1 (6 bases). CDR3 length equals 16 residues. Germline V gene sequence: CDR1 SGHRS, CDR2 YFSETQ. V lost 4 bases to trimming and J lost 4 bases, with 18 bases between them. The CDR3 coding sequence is TGCGCCAGCAGCCTATTGGGGGGGGCAGCAGGAAACACCATATATTTT. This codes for CASSLLGGAAGNTIYF.

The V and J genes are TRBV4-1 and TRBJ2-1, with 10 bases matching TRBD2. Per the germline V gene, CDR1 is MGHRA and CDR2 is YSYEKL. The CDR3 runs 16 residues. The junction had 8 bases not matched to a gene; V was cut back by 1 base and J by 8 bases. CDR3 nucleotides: TGCGCCAGCAGCCAAGGGGGAGCGGGGGGGCGGGATGAGCAGTTCTTC. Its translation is CASSQGGAGGRDEQFF.

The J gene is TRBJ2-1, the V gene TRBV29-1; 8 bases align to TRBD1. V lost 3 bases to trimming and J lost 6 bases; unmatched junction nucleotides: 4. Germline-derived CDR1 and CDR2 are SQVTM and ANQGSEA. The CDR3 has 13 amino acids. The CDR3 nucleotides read TGCAGCGTTGACAGGGGGCCCACCAATGAGCAGTTCTTC. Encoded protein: CSVDRGPTNEQFF.

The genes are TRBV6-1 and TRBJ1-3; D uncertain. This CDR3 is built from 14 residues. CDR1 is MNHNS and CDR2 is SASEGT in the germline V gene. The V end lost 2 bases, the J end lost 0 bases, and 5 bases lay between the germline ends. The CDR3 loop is CASSEIYSGNTIYF. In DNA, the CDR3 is TGTGCCAGCAGTGAAATATACTCTGGAAACACCATATATTTT.

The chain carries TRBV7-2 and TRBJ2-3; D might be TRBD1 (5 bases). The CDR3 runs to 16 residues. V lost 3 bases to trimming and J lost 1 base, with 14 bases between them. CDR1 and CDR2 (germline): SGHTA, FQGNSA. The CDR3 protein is CASSFGHSKRTDTQYF. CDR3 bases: TGTGCCAGCAGCTTTGGACACTCGAAACGCACAGATACGCAGTATTTT.

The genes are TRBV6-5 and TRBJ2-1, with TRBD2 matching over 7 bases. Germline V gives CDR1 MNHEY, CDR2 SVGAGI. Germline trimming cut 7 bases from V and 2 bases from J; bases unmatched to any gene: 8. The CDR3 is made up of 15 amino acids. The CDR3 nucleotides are TGTGCCAGCACCCAGACTAGCTTCACCTACAATGAGCAGTTCTTC. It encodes CASTQTSFTYNEQFF.

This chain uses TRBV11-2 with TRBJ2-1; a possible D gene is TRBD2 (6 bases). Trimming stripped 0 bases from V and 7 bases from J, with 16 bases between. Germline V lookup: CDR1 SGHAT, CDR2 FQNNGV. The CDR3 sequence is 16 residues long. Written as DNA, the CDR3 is TGTGCCAGCAGCTTAGATTTATCCGGGGGTTGGAATGAGCAGTTCTTC. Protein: CASSLDLSGGWNEQFF. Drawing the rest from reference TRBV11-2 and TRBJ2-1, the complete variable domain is EAGVAQSPRYKIIEKRQSVAFWCNPISGHATLYWYQQILGQGPKLLIQFQNNGVVDDSQLPKDRFSAERLKGVDSTLKIQPAKLEDSAVYLCASSLDLSGGWNEQFFGPGTRLTVL.

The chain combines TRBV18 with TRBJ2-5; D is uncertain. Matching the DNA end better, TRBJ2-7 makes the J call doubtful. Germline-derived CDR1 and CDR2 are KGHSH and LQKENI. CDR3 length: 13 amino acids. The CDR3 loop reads CASSPPDSYEQYF. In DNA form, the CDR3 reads TGTGCCAGCTCACCACCCGACTCCTACGAGCAGTACTTC.

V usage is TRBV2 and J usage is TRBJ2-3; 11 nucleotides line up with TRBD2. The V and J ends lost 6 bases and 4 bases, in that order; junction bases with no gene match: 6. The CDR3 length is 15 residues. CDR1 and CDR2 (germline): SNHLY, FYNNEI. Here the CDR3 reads CASSPRTSGSDTQYF. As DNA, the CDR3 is TGTGCCAGCAGCCCCCGGACTAGCGGGTCAGATACGCAGTATTTT.

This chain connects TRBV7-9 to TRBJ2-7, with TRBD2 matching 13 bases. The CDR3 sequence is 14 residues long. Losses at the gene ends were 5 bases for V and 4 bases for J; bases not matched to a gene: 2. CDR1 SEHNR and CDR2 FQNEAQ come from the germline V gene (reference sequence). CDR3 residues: CASSPTSGGYEQYF. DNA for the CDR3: TGTGCCAGCAGCCCGACTAGCGGGGGGTACGAGCAGTACTTC. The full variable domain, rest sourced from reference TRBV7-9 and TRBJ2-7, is DTGVSQNPRHKITKRGQNVTFRCDPISEHNRLYWYRQTLGQGPEFLTYFQNEAQLEKSRLLSDRFSAERPKGSFSTLEIQRTEQGDSAMYLCASSPTSGGYEQYFGPGTRLTVT.

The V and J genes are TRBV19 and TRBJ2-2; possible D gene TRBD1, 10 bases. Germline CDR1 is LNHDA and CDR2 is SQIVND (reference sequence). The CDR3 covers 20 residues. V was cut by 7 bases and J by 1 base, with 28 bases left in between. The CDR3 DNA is TGTGCCAGTACTCCATCCGGGACAGGGGTGCGGGGGGGGAACACCGGGGAGCTGTTTTTT. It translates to CASTPSGTGVRGGNTGELFF. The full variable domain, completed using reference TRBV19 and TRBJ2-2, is DGGITQSPKYLFRKEGQNVTLSCEQNLNHDAMYWYRQDPGQGLRLIYYSQIVNDFQKGDIAEGYSVSREKKESFPLTVTSAQKNPTAFYLCASTPSGTGVRGGNTGELFFGEGSRLTVL.

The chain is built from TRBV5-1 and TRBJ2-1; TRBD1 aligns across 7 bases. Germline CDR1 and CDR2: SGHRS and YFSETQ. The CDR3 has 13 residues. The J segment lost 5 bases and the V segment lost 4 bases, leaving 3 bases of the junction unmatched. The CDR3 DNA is TGCGCCAGCAGCCTTGGGACAGACAATGAGCAGTTCTTC. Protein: CASSLGTDNEQFF.

The CDR3: CASSPTRDRGDTEAFF. CDR3 sequence (DNA): TGTGCCAGTTCACCAACTCGGGACAGGGGCGATACTGAAGCTTTCTTT. The chain recombines TRBV19 with TRBJ1-1; 10 bases fit TRBD1. Germline V gives CDR1 LNHDA, CDR2 SQIVND (reference sequence). This CDR3 region has 16 residues. Losses at the gene ends were 8 bases for V and 5 bases for J; bases not matched to a gene: 14. The full variable domain, its missing parts supplied by reference TRBV19 and TRBJ1-1, is DGGITQSPKYLFRKEGQNVTLSCEQNLNHDAMYWYRQDPGQGLRLIYYSQIVNDFQKGDIAEGYSVSREKKESFPLTVTSAQKNPTAFYLCASSPTRDRGDTEAFFGQGTRLTVV.

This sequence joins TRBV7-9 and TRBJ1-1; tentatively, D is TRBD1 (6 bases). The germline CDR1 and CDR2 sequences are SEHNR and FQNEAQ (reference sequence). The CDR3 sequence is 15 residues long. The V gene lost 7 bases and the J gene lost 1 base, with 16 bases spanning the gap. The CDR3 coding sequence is TGTGCCAGCACCTCGCCGGGACACCAGAACACTGAAGCTTTCTTT. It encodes CASTSPGHQNTEAFF.